This T cell receptor beta chain was captured in a study of regulatory T cells in long-lasting Graves disease. Study results and caveats: Whereas new patients shared about a thousand public clonotypes, persistent patients shared more, at some 2,700. It was peripheral blood alone, not thyroid tissue, that was studied. Persistent Graves' patients showed less TCR diversity than newly diagnosed patients showed.

Time point reported: newly diagnosed GD, antithyroid drugs for less than 3 months. Isolated PBMC RNA provided the starting material for the TCR library. Building the TCR beta libraries relied on iRepertoire HTBI primers, and CDR3 regions underwent Arm-PCR. TCRdb used MiXCR to reprocess the multiplex PCR reads, holding one entry per CDR3 protein. Here the sample spans about 610,000 distinct CDR3 sequences, 15% to 20% being singletons. This clonotype was seen a handful of times. Its antigen is not known. These data also formed part of another study, on T cells in Graves' hyperthyroidism and ophthalmopathy. That study reports: RT-PCR in the first round (using the HTBI primer set) targeted the TCR CDR3.

This specimen consisted of peripheral blood mononuclear cells (PBMCs), obtained at new diagnosis, from a patient treated with antithyroid drugs. This TCR was recovered from a man younger than 35 with Graves disease.

CDR3 in DNA: TGTGCCAGCTCAACTCGGACTAGCGGGAGCTTAGGGCAGTACTTC. Translation gives CASSTRTSGSLGQYF. The chain links TRBV18 to TRBJ2-7; 13 nucleotides line up with TRBD2. CDR1 and CDR2 from the germline V gene are KGHSH and LQKENI. V was clipped by 5 bases and J by 9 bases; unmatched bases: 10. The CDR3 covers 15 residues.